These 3 T cell receptor beta chains were all obtained from the same sample, sequenced in a study of T-cell reconstitution after alpha-beta-depleted transplantation in children. Unique molecular identifiers featured in how the TCRbeta library was prepared. TCRdb passed the PCR reads through MiXCR, listing each CDR3 protein once. The repertoire holds some 490,000 distinct CDR3 sequences, with 9.5% to 15% as singletons. Here the sequenced sample was PBMCs from the stem cell graft donor, taken from the stem cell graft. These TCRs come from a human donor who donated a stem cell graft to a child with combined immunodeficiency.

The chain uses TRBV6-1 and TRBJ2-3; possible D gene TRBD2, 6 bases. The CDR3 sequence is 14 residues long. V lost 2 bases, J lost 4 bases, and 10 bases lay in between. Germline-derived CDR1 and CDR2 are MNHNS and SASEGT. CDR3 sequence (DNA): TGTGCCAGCAGTGAACTGCGGGGCGCAGATACGCAGTATTTT. Amino acid sequence: CASSELRGADTQYF.

The chain uses TRBV20-1 and TRBJ2-1, with 7 bases that match TRBD2. V was clipped by 1 base and J by 4 bases; unmatched bases: 4. This CDR3 comprises 14 residues. CDR1 and CDR2 (germline): DFQATT, SNEGSKA (reference sequence). The CDR3 reads CSARAAGNYNEQFF. The CDR3 bases are TGCAGTGCTAGAGCAGCGGGAAATTACAATGAGCAGTTCTTC.

The V call is TRBV7-6, the J call TRBJ2-7; TRBD1 agrees at 7 bases. V was clipped by 4 bases and J by 0 bases; unmatched bases: 3. Looked up from germline, CDR1 is SGHVS and CDR2 is FNYEAQ. The CDR3 covers 14 residues. CDR3 in amino acids: CASSWGTDSYEQYF. CDR3 bases: TGTGCCAGCAGCTGGGGGACAGACTCCTACGAGCAGTACTTC.